This TCR beta chain was sequenced for a study of blood T cell repertoires in COVID-19. Across the whole study: PBMCs, B-cell-depleted T cells, or T cells were the source of the cDNA or gDNA that made up the material.

The data were produced by immunoSEQ multiplex PCR, yet TCRdb's version contains in-frame clones alone and is incomplete. The repertoire holds fewer than 200,000 clones, with under 85% as singletons. This study enrolled people aged roughly 18 to 90 from around 25 US geographic areas. Clinical history as reported by participants underpinned cohort assignment. The clonotype was recovered from a man aged 50 or older who had recovered from COVID-19. Sequenced: PBMCs or T cells enriched from blood (not recorded which).

The CDR3 loop reads CAISESPILGNQPQHF. The DNA for the CDR3 is TGTGCCATCAGTGAGTCCCCTATTCTGGGCAATCAGCCCCAGCATTTT. The chain joins TRBV10-3 to TRBJ1-5; no definite D call. The CDR3 spans 16 residues. Between the trimmed V and J ends, which lost 0 bases and 2 bases, there was a span of 11 bases. Germline values: CDR1 ENHRY, CDR2 SYGVKD.